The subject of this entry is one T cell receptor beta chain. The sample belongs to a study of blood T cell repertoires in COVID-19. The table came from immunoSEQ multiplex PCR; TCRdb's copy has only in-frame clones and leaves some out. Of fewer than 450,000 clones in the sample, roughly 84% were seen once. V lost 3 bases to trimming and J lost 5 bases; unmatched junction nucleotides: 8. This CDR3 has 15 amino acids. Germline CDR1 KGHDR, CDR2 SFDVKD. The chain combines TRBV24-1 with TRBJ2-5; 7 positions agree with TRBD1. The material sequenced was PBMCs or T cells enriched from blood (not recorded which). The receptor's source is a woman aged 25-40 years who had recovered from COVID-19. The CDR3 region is CATSDDTQGSETQYF. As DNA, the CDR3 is TGTGCCACCAGTGATGACACACAGGGGTCGGAGACCCAGTACTTC.